This TCR beta chain comes out of a study of CD8+ T cells in alopecia areata. TCR sequencing used cDNA made by reverse transcription of extracted RNA. Measured with immunoSEQ multiplex PCR; TCRdb has only the in-frame clones, and not every one. The profile shows 80,000 to 95,000 clones, about 44% of them singletons. Treatment described: oral pan-JAK inhibitor, 5-10 mg twice daily. Alopecia areata patients provided lesional scalp punch biopsies and peripheral blood. CDR3 length: 16 amino acids. The V and J ends lost 0 bases and 4 bases, in that order; junction bases with no gene match: 5. Germline CDR1 and CDR2: SGHNT and YYREEE (reference sequence).

The J gene is TRBJ2-2, the V gene TRBV5-4; 8 bases line up with TRBD1. The origin of this receptor is a human donor with alopecia areata. The material was CD8+ T cells sorted from blood, obtained at week 24, from a patient treated with tofacitinib. DNA for the CDR3: TGTGCCAGCAGCTTGGCCCGACAGGGGTTCACCGGGGAGCTGTTTTTT. It encodes CASSLARQGFTGELFF.